This passage covers 8 T cell receptor beta chains from one sample sequenced in a study of blood T cell repertoires in COVID-19. Generated by immunoSEQ multiplex PCR, the TCRdb table keeps only in-frame clones and is missing some. The sample has roughly 140,000 clones, around nine tenths seen once. The sample taken for sequencing was peripheral blood. The receptors shown here come from a man aged 45-65 years with active or convalescent COVID-19.

V usage is TRBV21-1 and J usage is TRBJ2-5; TRBD1 reflects the table's D call only, with no check against the DNA. TRBV21-1 is tagged as a pseudogene. The CDR3 consists of 17 residues. The CDR3 DNA reads as TGTGCCAGCAGCAAAAAAAGGGGCAGCCAAGCCCAAGAGACCCAGTACTTC. This translates into CASSKKRGSQAQETQYF.

The chain combines TRBV6-5 with TRBJ1-3; D unclear. V was shortened by 4 bases and J by 3 bases, with 10 bases between the two germline ends. The CDR3 is 14 amino acids. CDR1 and CDR2 from the germline V gene are MNHEY and SVGAGI. The CDR3: CASSSTLGGNTIYF. The CDR3 DNA sequence: TGTGCCAGCAGTTCGACTCTGGGTGGAAACACCATATATTTT.

V usage is TRBV12-3 or TRBV12-4 and J usage is TRBJ1-5; no reliable D call. Trimming took off 5 bases at V and 5 bases at J, with 7 bases between the two ends. CDR3 length: 12 residues. CDR3 protein: CASSLLDQPQHF. The CDR3 nucleotides are TGTGCCAGCAGTCTCCTCGATCAGCCCCAGCATTTT.

The chain carries TRBV7-9 and TRBJ1-3; D is uncertain. Germline CDR1 is SEHNR and CDR2 is FQNEAQ (reference sequence). CDR3 length: 14 residues. V lost 3 bases, J lost 0 bases, and 6 bases lay in between. The CDR3 sequence is CASSFSRSGNTIYF. CDR3 nucleotide sequence: TGTGCCAGCAGCTTTTCTCGCTCTGGAAACACCATATATTTT.

V is TRBV24-1 and J is TRBJ2-7, with a possible D match to TRBD1 (6 bases). CDR1 and CDR2 (germline): KGHDR, SFDVKD. The ends were cut back, 2 bases at V and 5 bases at J, with 6 bases in the middle. This CDR3 spans 12 amino acids. The CDR3 DNA follows: TGTGCCACCAGTGATTCAGGGGACGAGCAGTACTTC. As protein: CATSDSGDEQYF.

This clone appeared a few times. The J gene is TRBJ2-3, the V gene TRBV19; TRBD2 matches 13 bases. V lost 6 bases and J lost 4; bases outside the gene matches: 25. In germline, CDR1 is LNHDA, CDR2 SQIVND (reference sequence). CDR3 size: 22 residues. The CDR3 here is CASRPGQVKTSGRLLRADTQYF. The DNA for the CDR3 is TGTGCCAGTAGACCGGGACAGGTAAAGACTAGCGGGAGGTTGCTCCGCGCAGATACGCAGTATTTT.

V gene TRBV5-1 combines with J gene TRBJ2-1; 8 bases fit TRBD2. CDR3 length: 13 amino acids. The trim removed 4 bases at V and 7 bases at J, leaving 4 bases unmatched. Germline values: CDR1 SGHRS, CDR2 YFSETQ. The CDR3 loop reads CASSPPSGNEQFF. CDR3 bases: TGCGCCAGCAGCCCCCCTAGCGGGAATGAGCAGTTCTTC.

In this sample, this clone turned up a few times. J is TRBJ1-1 and V is TRBV19; maybe TRBD1 (5 bases). CDR3 length: 14 amino acids. Trimming left V 5 bases short and J 1 base short, with 11 bases between. CDR1 and CDR2 from the germline V gene are LNHDA and SQIVND (reference sequence). This chain's CDR3 is CASSGGLKNTEAFF. CDR3 sequence (DNA): TGTGCCAGTAGTGGGGGACTAAAGAACACTGAAGCTTTCTTT.